The source of this T cell receptor (beta chain) is a study of cytomegalovirus exposure and HLA in healthy donors. Study-level points and caveats: Relative to the approximately 700-donor mean, N-insertions were reportedly fewer in an Asian-associated ancestry cluster in a later analysis. 150 to 200 TCR beta chains were listed as cytomegalovirus-associated. When analyzed later, the rates of TCR association showed variation by HLA locus, with DRB1 the most and HLA-C the fewest. In a later analysis, parvovirus B19, influenza, CMV and Epstein-Barr virus appeared linked to several top co-occurrence clusters.

Comments on this clone: Antigen unknown. One end of the junction is discordant with germline, which a read error may explain.

PCR was performed using 60 Vbeta and 13 Jbeta primers. Sequenced by immunoSEQ multiplex PCR; TCRdb stores in-frame clones only, minus some. The repertoire holds 160,000 or so clones, with approximately 80% as singletons. Material for sequencing was PBMCs. The sequence was obtained from a woman between 45 and 65 years old in good health and CMV-seropositive.

Here the CDR3 reads CASSLSPSGASSYNEQFF. DNA for the CDR3: TGTGCTAGCAGCTTAAGCCCGAGCGGGGCCAGCTCCTACAATGAGCAGTTCTTC. The rearrangement uses TRBV7-7 and TRBJ2-1, with 7 bases that match TRBD2. CDR1 is SSHAT and CDR2 is FNYEAQ in the germline V gene (reference sequence). There are 18 residues in the CDR3.